The 32 T cell receptor beta chains in this list originate from one sample, sequenced in a study of OX40 agonist ivuxolimab in advanced cancers. The repertoire was sequenced with immunoSEQ multiplex PCR; TCRdb's copy has only in-frame clones and lacks some. The data hold about 71,000 clones, with around 80% observed a single time. The specimen comprised CD4+ or CD8+ T cells sorted from blood, sampled in a trial of the OX40 agonist ivuxolimab. The receptors here all came from an adult with an advanced solid tumor such as melanoma, head and neck, liver or kidney cancer.

V usage is TRBV18 and J usage is TRBJ2-1; 7 bases agree with TRBD1. Per the germline V gene, CDR1 is KGHSH and CDR2 is LQKENI. J lost 9 bases, V lost 1 base, and 6 bases had no gene match. The CDR3 is 14 amino acids. The CDR3 DNA sequence: TGTGCCAGCTCACCACAGGCAGGGGGTACTGAGCAGTTCTTC. It translates to CASSPQAGGTEQFF.

This clone has just one count. The V gene is TRBV6-5, the J gene TRBJ1-1; 8 bases line up with TRBD1. The CDR3 sequence is 13 residues long. Germline CDR1 MNHEY, CDR2 SVGAGI. V was pared by 6 bases and J by 2 bases, with 2 bases of the junction left unmatched. CDR3: CASRGTGNTEAFF. In DNA, the CDR3 is TGTGCCAGCAGAGGGACAGGCAACACTGAAGCTTTCTTT.

V gene TRBV30 combines with J gene TRBJ2-1; D uncertain. Looked up from germline, CDR1 is GTSNPN and CDR2 is SVGIG (reference sequence). The CDR3 extends over 17 amino acids. Trimming left V 2 bases short and J 0 bases short, with 17 bases between. CDR3 sequence: CAWSLRILSSSYNEQFF. The CDR3 bases are TGTGCCTGGAGTCTTAGAATCCTGTCGAGCTCCTACAATGAGCAGTTCTTC.

CDR3 DNA sequence: TGCGCCAGCAGCCGAAATCCTTTCCAGGGAGACGAGCAGTACTTC. Protein: CASSRNPFQGDEQYF. The rearrangement joins TRBV10-1 to TRBJ2-7; D could derive from TRBD1 or TRBD2 (5 bases each). This CDR3 is built from 15 residues. Trimming took 6 bases from V and 5 from J, leaving 20 bases between them. CDR1 is WNHNN and CDR2 is SYGVQD in the germline V gene (reference sequence).

This clone was counted only a few times. The chain employs TRBV19 and TRBJ1-2; D unclear. The CDR3 consists of 14 residues. V shed 6 bases and J shed 4 bases, with 15 bases lying between them. Germline values: CDR1 LNHDA, CDR2 SQIVND (reference sequence). Here the CDR3 DNA reads TGTGCCAGTAGGGGTATGAGTCAGACCTATGGCTACACCTTC. Its translation is CASRGMSQTYGYTF.

This chain uses TRBV2 with TRBJ1-1; perhaps TRBD1 as D (6 bases). V was shortened by 5 bases and J by 0 bases, with 10 bases between the two germline ends. This CDR3 has 14 amino acids. From germline, CDR1 is SNHLY and CDR2 FYNNEI. CDR3 residues: CASSYRDLNTEAFF. CDR3 nucleotide sequence: TGTGCCAGCAGTTACAGGGACCTGAACACTGAAGCTTTCTTT.

This chain connects TRBV19 to TRBJ1-4, with D possibly being TRBD1 (5 bases). Germline lookup yields CDR1 LNHDA and CDR2 SQIVND (reference sequence). The CDR3 spans 15 residues. V lost 8 bases to trimming and J lost 0 bases, with 13 bases between them. The CDR3 DNA follows: TGTGCCAGTCGGCCCAGGGTAGCAACTAATGAAAAACTGTTTTTT. Translated: CASRPRVATNEKLFF.

The V and J genes are TRBV10-2 and TRBJ1-1, with D hard to call. CDR3 length: 15 amino acids. Trimming pared 6 bases from V and 1 base from J, leaving 15 bases between. Germline V gene data show CDR1 as WSHSY and CDR2 as SAAADI. The chain's CDR3 is CASRTGGTANTEAFF. The CDR3 DNA reads TGCGCCAGCAGGACGGGAGGAACAGCGAACACTGAAGCTTTCTTT.

Here the CDR3 DNA reads TGCAGCGTTGATCTAGCGGGGGGCCAAGAGACCCAGTACTTC. Its translation is CSVDLAGGQETQYF. This chain connects TRBV29-1 to TRBJ2-5; TRBD2 aligns across 11 bases. The trim removed 3 bases at V and 1 base at J, leaving 1 base unmatched. This CDR3 region has 14 residues. Germline loops: CDR1 SQVTM, CDR2 ANQGSEA.

The V call is TRBV18, the J call TRBJ1-2; the match to TRBD1 covers 11 bases. Germline trimming cut 3 bases from V and 4 bases from J; bases unmatched to any gene: 7. Germline V gives CDR1 KGHSH, CDR2 LQKENI. The CDR3 covers 16 residues. This CDR3 is CASSPLDRGRIYGYTF. The DNA of the CDR3 is TGTGCCAGCTCACCCTTGGACAGGGGGCGTATCTATGGCTACACCTTC.

As for this clone: The identical CDR3 is also encoded by other nucleotide sequences in the sample. V is TRBV19 and J is TRBJ1-5, with no clear D. V was shortened by 3 bases and J by 2 bases, with 11 bases between the two germline ends. The CDR3 extends over 15 amino acids. Germline CDR1 is LNHDA and CDR2 is SQIVND (reference sequence). The CDR3 coding sequence is TGTGCCAGTAGTATCGGGGTGGGAGGCAATCAGCCCCAGCATTTT. Residues: CASSIGVGGNQPQHF.

This rearrangement joins TRBV14 to TRBJ2-7; D possibly matches TRBD1 or TRBD2 (5 bases each). The CDR3 contains 13 residues. The germline V and J ends were trimmed by 6 bases and 6 bases, with 15 bases remaining between them. Germline CDR1 SGHDN, CDR2 FVKESK. In DNA form, the CDR3 reads TGTGCCAGCAGAGACCGGGGACGGGGCGAGCAGTACTTC. The encoded protein is CASRDRGRGEQYF.

This rearrangement joins TRBV18 to TRBJ2-1, with 8 bases lining up with TRBD2. The CDR3 runs to 17 residues. CDR1 KGHSH and CDR2 LQKENI come from the germline V gene. Trimming at V came to 0 bases and at J to 0 bases, leaving 4 bases not matched to a gene. The CDR3 DNA follows: TGTGCCAGCTCACCACCCTTTGCGGGAGGCTCCTACAATGAGCAGTTCTTC. It translates to CASSPPFAGGSYNEQFF.

The chain combines TRBV30 with TRBJ1-5; perhaps TRBD1 as D (5 bases). The CDR3 length is 15 residues. Trimming left V 3 bases short and J 6 bases short, with 18 bases between. CDR1 and CDR2 from the germline V gene are GTSNPN and SVGIG (reference sequence). The CDR3 DNA reads as TGTGCCTGGAGCGATACCGGGATAGGGACTCAGCCCCAGCATTTT. Translating it yields CAWSDTGIGTQPQHF.

The chain uses TRBV28 and TRBJ2-1, with D uncertain. Trimming took off 5 bases at V and 8 bases at J, with 10 bases between the two ends. The CDR3 is 12 amino acids. Germline lookup yields CDR1 MDHEN and CDR2 SYDVKM. The CDR3 region is CASSPQVDEQFF. In DNA, the CDR3 is TGTGCCAGCAGTCCCCAGGTGGATGAGCAGTTCTTC.

V usage is TRBV27 and J usage is TRBJ2-7; D gene ambiguous. Germline-derived CDR1 and CDR2 are MNHEY and SMNVEV (reference sequence). This CDR3 comprises 14 residues. V was trimmed by 2 bases and J by 0 bases, leaving 8 bases between them. The CDR3 here is CASSLIQSSYEQYF. The CDR3 bases are TGTGCCAGCAGTTTAATACAGAGCTCCTACGAGCAGTACTTC.

This chain links TRBV5-1 with TRBJ1-5, with 9 positions matching TRBD1. V shed 1 base, J shed 4 bases, and the junction held 3 bases outside the gene matches. This CDR3 spans 15 amino acids. CDR1 and CDR2 from the germline V gene are SGHRS and YFSETQ. The CDR3 loop is CASSLSGTGNQPQHF. In DNA, the CDR3 is TGCGCCAGCAGCTTGTCGGGGACAGGGAATCAGCCCCAGCATTTT.

This sequence joins TRBV7-2 and TRBJ2-5, with TRBD2 identical over 11 bases. CDR3 length: 16 residues. V lost 4 bases, J lost 4 bases, and 8 bases stayed unmatched. Germline V CDR1 and CDR2: SGHTA, FQGNSA. Here the CDR3 DNA reads TGTGCCAGCAGCTCTCCGCAGCTAGCGGGAGGAGAGACCCAGTACTTC. Amino acid sequence: CASSSPQLAGGETQYF.

The V and J genes are TRBV28 and TRBJ1-2; D gene uncertain. The CDR3 covers 13 residues. Per the germline V gene, CDR1 is MDHEN and CDR2 is SYDVKM. V shed 2 bases and J shed 4 bases, with 8 bases lying between them. The CDR3 spells CASSLGRFYGYTF. The CDR3 coding sequence is TGTGCCAGCAGTTTAGGCAGGTTCTATGGCTACACCTTC.

The J gene is TRBJ2-1, the V gene TRBV10-3; 15 bases align to TRBD2. The V gene's germline CDR1 is ENHRY and CDR2 SYGVKD. The CDR3 runs to 18 residues. The trim removed 4 bases at V and 0 bases at J, leaving 4 bases unmatched. The CDR3 is CAISGTSGGVVSYNEQFF. The CDR3 DNA is TGTGCCATCAGTGGGACTAGCGGGGGGGTGGTCTCCTACAATGAGCAGTTCTTC.

This clone came up a few times. This rearrangement joins TRBV7-8 to TRBJ1-5, with D perhaps matching TRBD1 (6 bases). Germline V gene lookup returns CDR1 SGHVS and CDR2 FQNEAQ. This CDR3 is 14 amino acids long. V was clipped by 3 bases and J by 2 bases, with 8 bases between them. The CDR3 region is CASSFAGGNQPQHF. The CDR3 nucleotides are TGTGCCAGCAGCTTTGCAGGGGGCAATCAGCCCCAGCATTTT.

This clone was recorded only once. The rearrangement uses TRBV7-9 and TRBJ2-7; D is uncertain. Germline CDR1 and CDR2: SEHNR and FQNEAQ (reference sequence). Trimming pared 4 bases from V and 3 bases from J, leaving 7 bases between. The CDR3 is 12 amino acids. The chain's CDR3 is CASSSYSYEQYF. In nucleotides, the CDR3 is TGTGCCAGCAGCTCTTACAGCTACGAGCAGTACTTC.

V is TRBV19 and J is TRBJ2-1; possible D gene TRBD2, 6 bases. Deletions cut 3 bases from V and 3 bases from J, with 9 bases between. Germline lookup yields CDR1 LNHDA and CDR2 SQIVND (reference sequence). The CDR3 is made up of 14 amino acids. The CDR3 region has the DNA TGTGCCAGTAGTATGGACTATGACTACAATGAGCAGTTCTTC. Translated, it gives CASSMDYDYNEQFF.

The chain recombines TRBV21-1 with TRBJ1-5; the tabulated D call, TRBD1, remains unverified against the DNA. TRBV21-1 is annotated as a pseudogene. CDR3 length: 18 residues. This chain's CDR3 is CASSNKDIYIPSNQPQHF. CDR3 nucleotide sequence: TGTGCCAGCAGCAATAAGGACATATACATTCCTAGCAATCAGCCCCAGCATTTT.

In DNA form, the CDR3 reads TGTGCCAGCAGCTTAGATCGGCCGCCAAACGAGCAGTACTTC. Translated, it gives CASSLDRPPNEQYF. The rearrangement uses TRBV11-2 and TRBJ2-7, with D unclear. Trimming took 0 bases from V and 5 from J, leaving 11 bases between them. Germline V lookup: CDR1 SGHAT, CDR2 FQNNGV. The CDR3 is 14 residues long.

The chain combines TRBV4-1 with TRBJ2-1; possible D gene TRBD2, 6 bases. Germline CDR1 reads MGHRA; CDR2 reads YSYEKL. V was trimmed by 1 base and J by 10 bases, leaving 20 bases between them. The CDR3 has 16 amino acids. The CDR3 region is CASSQARSTLAHEQFF. CDR3 DNA sequence: TGCGCCAGCAGCCAAGCAAGATCAACACTAGCTCACGAGCAGTTCTTC.

The rearrangement links TRBV19 to TRBJ2-2; possibly TRBD1 for D (6 bases). The CDR3 spans 14 residues. The germline gives CDR1 LNHDA, CDR2 SQIVND (reference sequence). The V end was cut by 4 bases, the J end by 5 bases, with 11 bases between. The CDR3 loop is CASSKQGLTGELFF. For the CDR3, the DNA is TGTGCCAGTAGTAAACAGGGCCTAACCGGGGAGCTGTTTTTT.

The V call is TRBV7-2, the J call TRBJ2-7, with 8 bases that match TRBD2. The V gene's germline CDR1 is SGHTA and CDR2 FQGNSA. CDR3 length equals 16 residues. Losses at the gene ends were 1 base for V and 0 bases for J; bases not matched to a gene: 5. CDR3 protein: CASSLGRGGTSYEQYF. CDR3 DNA sequence: TGTGCCAGCAGCTTAGGTCGCGGGGGGACCTCCTACGAGCAGTACTTC.

This rearrangement joins TRBV5-1 to TRBJ2-7; perhaps TRBD1 as D (6 bases). Between the trimmed V and J ends, which lost 5 bases and 5 bases, there was a span of 14 bases. The CDR3 spans 13 residues. Germline CDR1 SGHRS, CDR2 YFSETQ. CDR3: CASRGQGPHEQYF. The CDR3, as DNA: TGCGCCAGCAGGGGTCAGGGGCCCCACGAGCAGTACTTC.

This clone has just one count. The chain recombines TRBV27 with TRBJ2-1; 9 bases line up with TRBD1. The germline V gene encodes CDR1 MNHEY and CDR2 SMNVEV (reference sequence). The J segment lost 6 bases and the V segment lost 8 bases, leaving 8 bases of the junction unmatched. The CDR3 sequence is 14 residues long. CDR3 sequence (DNA): TGTGCCAGCCAACCCGGGACAGGGTTCAATGAGCAGTTCTTC. Amino acids: CASQPGTGFNEQFF.

The rearrangement uses TRBV7-2 and TRBJ1-2, with D hard to call. The germline V gene has CDR1 SGHTA and CDR2 FQGNSA. Trimming took 1 base from V and 6 from J, leaving 9 bases between them. There are 13 residues in the CDR3. The CDR3 DNA reads TGTGCCAGCAGCTTAGTAGGAGGGAATGGCTACACCTTC. Residues: CASSLVGGNGYTF. Full variable domain (outside the CDR3, taken from reference TRBV7-2 and TRBJ1-2): GAGVSQSPSNKVTEKGKDVELRCDPISGHTALYWYRQSLGQGLEFLIYFQGNSAPDKSGLPSDRFSAERTGGSVSTLTIQRTQQEDSAVYLCASSLVGGNGYTFGSGTRLTVV.

This clone appeared once. This sequence joins TRBV29-1 and TRBJ1-4; TRBD1 agrees at 7 bases. The germline gives CDR1 SQVTM, CDR2 ANQGSEA. V lost 7 bases and J lost 2; bases outside the gene matches: 4. The CDR3 covers 13 residues. CDR3 sequence: CSAWDSTNEKLFF. The CDR3 DNA reads as TGCAGCGCGTGGGACAGCACTAATGAAAAACTGTTTTTT.